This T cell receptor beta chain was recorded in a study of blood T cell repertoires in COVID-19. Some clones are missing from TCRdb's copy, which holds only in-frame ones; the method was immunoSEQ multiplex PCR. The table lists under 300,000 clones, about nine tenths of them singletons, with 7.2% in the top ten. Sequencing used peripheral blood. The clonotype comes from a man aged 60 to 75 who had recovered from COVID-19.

CDR3 protein: CASSLRTGTNYGYTF. The CDR3 DNA reads as TGTGCCAGCAGCCTTCGGACGGGGACTAACTATGGCTACACCTTC. This chain uses TRBV3-1 (or the pseudogene TRBV3-2) with TRBJ1-2; D remains ambiguous. The CDR3 is 15 residues long. Germline assignment: CDR1 LGHDT and CDR2 YNNKEL (reference sequence). With 4 bases removed from V and 0 bases from J, the gap between germline ends came to 12 bases.